One and the same sample provided the 13 T cell receptor beta chains below, sequenced in a study of cytomegalovirus exposure and HLA in healthy donors. The PCR employed 60 Vbeta primers together with 13 Jbeta primers. Profiled with immunoSEQ multiplex PCR; TCRdb holds only in-frame clones, not every one. The sample lists around 100,000 clones, 65% to 90% occurring once. What was sequenced was PBMCs. Receptor source: a man under 40 in good health and CMV-seropositive.

This chain connects TRBV6-5 to TRBJ2-7; TRBD2 might be the D (6 bases). V lost 6 bases and J lost 7, with 16 bases in between. Per the germline V gene, CDR1 is MNHEY and CDR2 is SVGAGI. This CDR3 region has 13 residues. CDR3 protein: CASSRGTAGEQYF. The CDR3 coding sequence is TGTGCCAGCAGCCGCGGGACGGCCGGGGAGCAGTACTTC.

This clone appeared once. The chain links TRBV5-1 to TRBJ1-3; D unresolved. V lost 4 bases and J 0 bases, leaving 11 bases between the germline ends. CDR3 length equals 15 residues. In germline, CDR1 is SGHRS, CDR2 YFSETQ. The CDR3 DNA is TGCGCCAGCAGCGTAAGCGGGTTCTCTGGAAACACCATATATTTT. This codes for CASSVSGFSGNTIYF.

The rearrangement links TRBV19 to TRBJ2-1; unclear D gene. V dropped 7 bases and J dropped 6 bases, with 16 bases sitting between them. Germline V gives CDR1 LNHDA, CDR2 SQIVND (reference sequence). This CDR3 contains 14 residues. CDR3 sequence reads: CASISDRGSNEQFF. The CDR3 bases are TGTGCCAGTATCTCCGATCGAGGTTCCAATGAGCAGTTCTTC.

This chain joins TRBV6-5 and TRBJ2-1; 8 bases are shared with TRBD1. The J segment lost 8 bases and the V segment lost 5 bases, leaving 8 bases of the junction unmatched. The CDR3 has 14 amino acids. Germline values: CDR1 MNHEY, CDR2 SVGAGI. For the CDR3, the DNA is TGTGCCAGCAGTCAAACAGGGGGGAAGCATGAGCAGTTCTTC. This gives the protein CASSQTGGKHEQFF.

The V gene is TRBV11-2, the J gene TRBJ2-6; perhaps TRBD1 as D (5 bases). Trimming left V 2 bases short and J 4 bases short, with 18 bases between. From germline, CDR1 is SGHAT and CDR2 FQNNGV. The CDR3 runs 18 residues. The CDR3 region has the DNA TGTGCCAGCAGCTTAACATGGGCAGGGCCCTCCGGGGCCAACGTCCTGACTTTC. As protein: CASSLTWAGPSGANVLTF. Full variable domain (rest looked up from reference TRBV11-2 and TRBJ2-6): EAGVAQSPRYKIIEKRQSVAFWCNPISGHATLYWYQQILGQGPKLLIQFQNNGVVDDSQLPKDRFSAERLKGVDSTLKIQPAKLEDSAVYLCASSLTWAGPSGANVLTFGAGSRLTVL.

The V and J genes are TRBV19 and TRBJ2-7; TRBD1 matches 7 bases. With 3 bases clipped from V and 5 bases from J, the junction kept 4 bases outside the gene matches. Germline CDR1 reads LNHDA; CDR2 reads SQIVND (reference sequence). CDR3 length: 13 amino acids. The DNA for the CDR3 is TGTGCCAGTAGTATCGGAAGGGGGCACGAGCAGTACTTC. Protein product: CASSIGRGHEQYF.

This clone was seen a few times. V and J are TRBV19 and TRBJ1-4, with TRBD1 identical over 8 bases. After removal of 5 bases from V and 13 bases from J, the junction contained 15 bases not matched to a gene. Germline loops: CDR1 LNHDA, CDR2 SQIVND (reference sequence). The CDR3 is 15 residues long. The CDR3 protein is CASSPPRGQGGRLFF. The CDR3 DNA reads TGTGCCAGTAGTCCGCCCCGTGGACAGGGCGGAAGACTGTTTTTT.

This clone was counted a few times. The gene calls are TRBV28 and TRBJ1-4; TRBD1 matches 8 bases. CDR1 is MDHEN, CDR2 SYDVKM, per germline. The CDR3 has 14 amino acids. Losses at the gene ends were 7 bases for V and 8 bases for J; bases not matched to a gene: 9. CDR3 sequence (DNA): TGTGCCAGCATACCGGGACAGGAGCGAGAAAAACTGTTTTTT. Translation: CASIPGQEREKLFF.

The chain uses TRBV15 and TRBJ2-1, with a weak D call TRBD1 (5 bases). Germline loops: CDR1 LNHNV, CDR2 YYDKDF (reference sequence). Trimming left V 1 base short and J 2 bases short, with 15 bases between. This CDR3 contains 17 residues. CDR3: CATSRGTRAGPYNEQFF. Here the CDR3 DNA reads TGTGCCACCAGCAGAGGCACCAGGGCAGGTCCCTACAATGAGCAGTTCTTC.

The chain employs TRBV7-9 and TRBJ2-5, with 10 bases fitting TRBD1. J was trimmed by 4 bases and V by 1 base; bases with no gene match: 6. Germline CDR1 reads SEHNR; CDR2 reads FQNEAQ (reference sequence). The CDR3 runs to 16 residues. The CDR3 bases are TGTGCCAGCAGCTTAGGGGAGAGGACAGGGGGAGAGACCCAGTACTTC. Amino acid sequence: CASSLGERTGGETQYF.

The genes are TRBV5-4 and TRBJ2-1, with TRBD1 identical over 8 bases. The ends lost 9 bases at V and 5 bases at J; junction bases unmatched: 7. Germline V gene lookup returns CDR1 SGHNT and CDR2 YYREEE (reference sequence). This CDR3 is 13 amino acids long. The DNA of the CDR3 is TGTGCCACTTACTCAGGGGGCCACAATGAGCAGTTCTTC. Amino acids: CATYSGGHNEQFF.

V usage is TRBV27 and J usage is TRBJ1-2, with D uncertain. CDR1 is MNHEY and CDR2 is SMNVEV in the germline V gene (reference sequence). V lost 3 bases and J 8 bases, leaving 13 bases between the germline ends. The length of the CDR3 is 13 residues. The CDR3 protein is CASSFSGIDGYTF. The CDR3 DNA sequence: TGTGCCAGCAGTTTCAGCGGGATCGACGGCTACACCTTC.

In its sample, this clone was seen once. This rearrangement joins TRBV6-1 to TRBJ2-7, with a possible D match to TRBD1 (5 bases). CDR3 length: 15 residues. V was cut by 6 bases and J by 5 bases, with 20 bases left in between. Per germline, CDR1 MNHNS and CDR2 SASEGT. In DNA form, the CDR3 reads TGTGCCAGCAGCCAATCGTGGGGCAACCCCCACGAGCAGTACTTC. This gives the protein CASSQSWGNPHEQYF.